This T cell receptor beta chain appears in the sequencing data of a study of T-cell memory formation after mild COVID-19. TCRdb re-called the 5' RACE reads with MiXCR, one entry per CDR3 protein. The data hold 150,000 to 200,000 distinct CDR3 sequences, with approximately 16% observed a single time. The table lists this clonotype with a few counts. Specimen: PBMCs or a T cell subset sorted from them (not recorded which). This TCR derives from an adult woman who had mild COVID-19 (a few samples of this study predate the infection). Cell type and time point are not known.

The CDR3 here is CASSLPSGRGSYNEQFF. Written as DNA, the CDR3 is TGTGCCAGCAGTTTACCTAGCGGGAGGGGCTCCTACAATGAGCAGTTCTTC. The chain uses TRBV12-3 or TRBV12-4 and TRBJ2-1; 12 positions match TRBD2. The CDR3 totals 17 residues. The J segment lost 0 bases and the V segment lost 2 bases, leaving 2 bases of the junction unmatched.